Listed below are T cell receptor beta chains from one sample, sequenced in a study of radiotherapy plus CTLA-4 blockade in lung cancer. The assay was immunoSEQ multiplex PCR, and TCRdb's table has in-frame clones only and misses some. The sample lists about 40,000 clones, approximately 70% occurring once. Specimen: peripheral blood, collected from a patient treated with radiotherapy plus ipilimumab. All receptors come from a human donor with non-small cell lung cancer who had stable disease on radiotherapy plus ipilimumab. CDR3s include the opening cysteine and the closing phenylalanine or tryptophan. The D gene is left open where the match is weak. The size field is filled for only some rows; it gives once, few, many or a size class.

D gene: TRBD2
clone size: .
J gene: TRBJ2-5
V gene: TRBV9
CDR3 DNA: TGTGCCAGCAGCGTAGGTAGCGGGGGGGTCCAAGAGACCCAGTACTTC
CDR3 protein: CASSVGSGGVQETQYF

D gene: .
clone size: .
J gene: TRBJ1-1
V gene: TRBV5-1
CDR3 DNA: TGCGCCAGCAGCGAACACCCCGGGGTCACTGAAGCTTTCTTT
CDR3 protein: CASSEHPGVTEAFF

D gene: TRBD1
clone size: .
J gene: TRBJ1-4
V gene: TRBV6-1
CDR3 DNA: TGTGCCAGCAGTGGGGGACAGGGTCTGGGAAAACTGTTTTTT
CDR3 protein: CASSGGQGLGKLFF

D gene: .
clone size: .
J gene: TRBJ1-1
V gene: TRBV7-2
CDR3 DNA: TGTGCCAGCAGCTCACAGGGTGTGATTTACACTGAAGCTTTCTTT
CDR3 protein: CASSSQGVIYTEAFF

D gene: .
clone size: .
J gene: TRBJ1-4
V gene: TRBV30
CDR3 DNA: TGTGCCTGGAGTGTCCAGGGTACGGAAAAACTGTTTTTT
CDR3 protein: CAWSVQGTEKLFF

D gene: TRBD1
clone size: few
J gene: TRBJ1-3
V gene: TRBV5-6
CDR3 DNA: TGTGCCAGCAGCCAAGACAGGGGTCGAGGAAACACCATATATTTT
CDR3 protein: CASSQDRGRGNTIYF

D gene: .
clone size: .
J gene: TRBJ2-2
V gene: TRBV5-1
CDR3 DNA: TGCGCCAGCAGCTTGGACAGATCGAACACCGGGGAGCTGTTTTTT
CDR3 protein: CASSLDRSNTGELFF

D gene: .
clone size: .
J gene: TRBJ2-7
V gene: TRBV6-5
CDR3 DNA: TGTGCCAGCAGGGGCAAAGTGTTCTACGAGCAGTACTTC
CDR3 protein: CASRGKVFYEQYF

D gene: TRBD2
clone size: .
J gene: TRBJ2-1
V gene: TRBV7-9
CDR3 DNA: TGTGCCAGCAGCACCGGGACTAGCGGGTACAATGAGCAGTTCTTC
CDR3 protein: CASSTGTSGYNEQFF

D gene: TRBD1
clone size: .
J gene: TRBJ1-1
V gene: TRBV18
CDR3 DNA: TGTGCCAGCTCACCACCGGGCAGGGGGATGAACACTGAAGCTTTCTTT
CDR3 protein: CASSPPGRGMNTEAFF

D gene: .
clone size: .
J gene: TRBJ1-2
V gene: TRBV20-1
CDR3 DNA: TGCAGTGCGGGAACAGGGAGCTACACCTTC
CDR3 protein: CSAGTGSYTF

D gene: .
clone size: .
J gene: TRBJ2-2
V gene: TRBV30
CDR3 DNA: TGTGCCTGGAGTAAGGACAATCTTAACACCGGGGAGCTGTTTTTT
CDR3 protein: CAWSKDNLNTGELFF

D gene: TRBD2
clone size: .
J gene: TRBJ2-1
V gene: TRBV7-9
CDR3 DNA: TGTGCCAGCAGTCCGATCAGCGGGGGGGAATACAATGAGCAGTTCTTC
CDR3 protein: CASSPISGGEYNEQFF

D gene: .
clone size: many
J gene: TRBJ1-5
V gene: TRBV6-6
CDR3 DNA: TGTGCCAGTCATCAGGGGAGCAATCAGCCCCAGCATTTT
CDR3 protein: CASHQGSNQPQHF

D gene: TRBD1
clone size: .
J gene: TRBJ1-4
V gene: TRBV4-1
CDR3 DNA: TGCGCCAGCAGCCTCCAGGGGGCGATGAATGAAAAACTGTTTTTT
CDR3 protein: CASSLQGAMNEKLFF

D gene: .
clone size: many
J gene: TRBJ1-6
V gene: TRBV30
CDR3 DNA: TGTGCCTGGAAAGAGCAATATAATTCACCCCTCCACTTT
CDR3 protein: CAWKEQYNSPLHF

D gene: .
clone size: .
J gene: TRBJ2-2
V gene: TRBV10-1
CDR3 DNA: TGCGCCAGCAGCGGGAATTTTCTCGGGGAGCTGTTTTTT
CDR3 protein: CASSGNFLGELFF

D gene: TRBD1
clone size: .
J gene: TRBJ2-7
V gene: TRBV29-1
CDR3 DNA: TGCAGCGCGCGATCGGGACAGGGGGGGGACGAGCAGTACTTC
CDR3 protein: CSARSGQGGDEQYF

D gene: .
clone size: .
J gene: TRBJ1-5
V gene: TRBV7-6
CDR3 DNA: TGTGCCAGCAGCATTTCTTCGGTTCGGCGGCGTAGCAATCAGCCCCAGCATTTT
CDR3 protein: CASSISSVRRRSNQPQHF

D gene: TRBD1
clone size: .
J gene: TRBJ1-5
V gene: TRBV2
CDR3 DNA: TGTGCCAGCAGTCCTGGACAGGGCGTCCAGCCCCAGCATTTT
CDR3 protein: CASSPGQGVQPQHF

D gene: TRBD1
clone size: .
J gene: TRBJ1-1
V gene: TRBV4-3
CDR3 DNA: TGCGCCAGCAGCCAAGGGAGGGGACAGGGCGGTCCTTTCTTT
CDR3 protein: CASSQGRGQGGPFF

D gene: .
clone size: .
J gene: TRBJ2-3
V gene: TRBV10-1
CDR3 DNA: TGCGCCAGCAGTGGTGGAGCCGATACGCAGTATTTT
CDR3 protein: CASSGGADTQYF

D gene: TRBD1
clone size: .
J gene: TRBJ2-2
V gene: TRBV5-1
CDR3 DNA: TGCGCCAGCAGCCGTGGGACAGGGGCCCTGCATCTGTTTTTT
CDR3 protein: CASSRGTGALHLFF

D gene: TRBD2
clone size: .
J gene: TRBJ2-7
V gene: TRBV7-3
CDR3 DNA: TGTGCCAGCAGCGCTAGCGGGGGGACCTACGAGCAGTACTTC
CDR3 protein: CASSASGGTYEQYF

D gene: TRBD1
clone size: .
J gene: TRBJ1-1
V gene: TRBV9
CDR3 DNA: TGTGCCAGCAGCGTAGGGGGACAGGGTGCCACGGGAGCTTTCTTT
CDR3 protein: CASSVGGQGATGAFF

D gene: TRBD2
clone size: few
J gene: TRBJ2-7
V gene: TRBV7-2
CDR3 DNA: TGTGCCAGCAGCCTCGGACTAGCGGGCGAGCAGTACTTC
CDR3 protein: CASSLGLAGEQYF

D gene: TRBD1
clone size: .
J gene: TRBJ2-7
V gene: TRBV5-5
CDR3 DNA: TGTGCCAGCAGCTGGGGGGACAGGGGGCATTCCGAGCAGTACTTC
CDR3 protein: CASSWGDRGHSEQYF

D gene: .
clone size: .
J gene: TRBJ1-1
V gene: TRBV28
CDR3 DNA: TGTGCCAGCAGTTTCCCCAGCGGAAACACTGAAGCTTTCTTT
CDR3 protein: CASSFPSGNTEAFF

D gene: .
clone size: .
J gene: TRBJ1-2
V gene: TRBV19
CDR3 DNA: TGTGCCAGTAGTATAACGTCAGGGAGGATAGGCTACACCTTC
CDR3 protein: CASSITSGRIGYTF

D gene: .
clone size: .
J gene: TRBJ1-2
V gene: TRBV12-5
CDR3 DNA: TGTGCTAGTGGTTTGGGTAACAGGGTCTATGGCTACACCTTC
CDR3 protein: CASGLGNRVYGYTF

D gene: .
clone size: .
J gene: TRBJ1-1
V gene: TRBV25-1
CDR3 DNA: TGTGCCAGCAGTGCCTTGGGCCGCAAAAACACTGAAGCTTTCTTT
CDR3 protein: CASSALGRKNTEAFF

D gene: TRBD1
clone size: few
J gene: TRBJ1-4
V gene: TRBV9
CDR3 DNA: TGTGCCAGCAGCGTAGAACAGGGGCCAAATGAAAAACTGTTTTTT
CDR3 protein: CASSVEQGPNEKLFF

D gene: TRBD1
clone size: .
J gene: TRBJ1-3
V gene: TRBV9
CDR3 DNA: TGTGCCAGCAGCGTAGGTTTAGGAGGACAGGGGGCGAGGAACACCATATATTTT
CDR3 protein: CASSVGLGGQGARNTIYF

D gene: .
clone size: .
J gene: TRBJ2-3
V gene: TRBV5-4
CDR3 DNA: TGTGCCAGCAGACCCGGTGGCAGGTACACAGATACGCAGTATTTT
CDR3 protein: CASRPGGRYTDTQYF

D gene: .
clone size: .
J gene: TRBJ2-7
V gene: TRBV5-4
CDR3 DNA: TGTGCCAGCAGCTTTGTTGGGAGTCCCTACGAGCAGTACTTC
CDR3 protein: CASSFVGSPYEQYF

D gene: .
clone size: few
J gene: TRBJ2-7
V gene: TRBV12-5
CDR3 DNA: TGTGCTAGTGGTAGGGACATTTACGAGCAGTACTTC
CDR3 protein: CASGRDIYEQYF

D gene: .
clone size: .
J gene: TRBJ2-7
V gene: TRBV7-9
CDR3 DNA: TGTGCCAGCAGACCGACAGGATCCTACGAGCAGTACTTC
CDR3 protein: CASRPTGSYEQYF

D gene: .
clone size: .
J gene: TRBJ2-5
V gene: TRBV18
CDR3 DNA: TGTGCCAGCTCAGCGACTAGGCAAGAGACCCAGTACTTC
CDR3 protein: CASSATRQETQYF

D gene: .
clone size: .
J gene: TRBJ2-7
V gene: TRBV11-1
CDR3 DNA: TGTGCCAGCAGCTTTTCTCGAGATTACGAGCAGTACTTC
CDR3 protein: CASSFSRDYEQYF

D gene: .
clone size: once
J gene: TRBJ2-5
V gene: TRBV11-3
CDR3 DNA: TGTGCCAGCAGCTCCAGGGGGGCCTGGGAGACCCAGTACTTC
CDR3 protein: CASSSRGAWETQYF

D gene: .
clone size: .
J gene: TRBJ2-7
V gene: TRBV7-2
CDR3 DNA: TGTGCCAGCAGCTTAGCCACAGGGATATCCTACGAGCAGTACTTC
CDR3 protein: CASSLATGISYEQYF

D gene: TRBD1
clone size: .
J gene: TRBJ2-3
V gene: TRBV9
CDR3 DNA: TGTGCCAGCAGCCCCCGAGGGGGACAGCCGGAGGATACGCAGTATTTT
CDR3 protein: CASSPRGGQPEDTQYF

D gene: .
clone size: .
J gene: TRBJ1-1
V gene: TRBV11-3
CDR3 DNA: TGTGCCAGCAGCCTACAGGGCCAAACTTTCTTT
CDR3 protein: CASSLQGQTFF

D gene: .
clone size: .
J gene: TRBJ2-1
V gene: TRBV2
CDR3 DNA: TGTGCCAGCAGTGAAGTTACAGGTTTCCAAATCCTGGATGAGCAGTTCTTC
CDR3 protein: CASSEVTGFQILDEQFF

D gene: TRBD1
clone size: .
J gene: TRBJ1-2
V gene: TRBV28
CDR3 DNA: TGTGCCAGCAGTCCGCCAGGGGGCTATGGCTACACCTTC
CDR3 protein: CASSPPGGYGYTF

D gene: .
clone size: .
J gene: TRBJ1-1
V gene: TRBV20-1
CDR3 DNA: TGCAGTGCTACTTCCGGGATATCGGCTTTCTTT
CDR3 protein: CSATSGISAFF

D gene: .
clone size: .
J gene: TRBJ1-2
V gene: TRBV6-6
CDR3 DNA: TGTGCCAGCAGTTACCTGCCGACAGCTAACTATGGCTACACCTTC
CDR3 protein: CASSYLPTANYGYTF

D gene: .
clone size: .
J gene: TRBJ2-4
V gene: TRBV7-5
CDR3 DNA: TGTGCCAGAAGCTCTAGGACAGGGAAGCACATTCAGTACTTC
CDR3 protein: CARSSRTGKHIQYF

D gene: TRBD1
clone size: .
J gene: TRBJ1-5
V gene: TRBV2
CDR3 DNA: TGTGCCAGCAGTCCGACAGGGGGAAATCAGCCCCAGCATTTT
CDR3 protein: CASSPTGGNQPQHF

D gene: TRBD1
clone size: .
J gene: TRBJ2-4
V gene: TRBV11-2
CDR3 DNA: TGTGCCAGCAGCCGGGACAGGGAAAACATTCAGTACTTC
CDR3 protein: CASSRDRENIQYF

D gene: TRBD1
clone size: .
J gene: TRBJ1-2
V gene: TRBV14
CDR3 DNA: TGTGCCAGCAGCCGAGATCAGGGGGCCGAGTTAGGTGGCTACACCTTC
CDR3 protein: CASSRDQGAELGGYTF

D gene: TRBD1
clone size: .
J gene: TRBJ1-2
V gene: TRBV5-4
CDR3 DNA: TGTGCCAGCAGCTTGGAAACAGGGGAGAGGAGGGGCTACACCTTC
CDR3 protein: CASSLETGERRGYTF

D gene: .
clone size: few
J gene: TRBJ1-1
V gene: TRBV29-1
CDR3 DNA: TGCAGCGTTGAAGAGACAGTTTACACTGAAGCTTTCTTT
CDR3 protein: CSVEETVYTEAFF

D gene: TRBD2
clone size: .
J gene: TRBJ2-3
V gene: TRBV4-1
CDR3 DNA: TGCGCCAGCAGCCAATCCGCCGGGACTACCACCCGCACAGATACGCAGTATTTT
CDR3 protein: CASSQSAGTTTRTDTQYF

D gene: .
clone size: few
J gene: TRBJ1-2
V gene: TRBV10-3
CDR3 DNA: TGTGCCATCACCGGGACTCTGGGTAATGGCTACACCTTC
CDR3 protein: CAITGTLGNGYTF

D gene: .
clone size: .
J gene: TRBJ2-1
V gene: TRBV4-2
CDR3 DNA: TGTGCCAGCAGCCAACGTGGGGGCCTCTCCTACAATGAGCAGTTCTTC
CDR3 protein: CASSQRGGLSYNEQFF